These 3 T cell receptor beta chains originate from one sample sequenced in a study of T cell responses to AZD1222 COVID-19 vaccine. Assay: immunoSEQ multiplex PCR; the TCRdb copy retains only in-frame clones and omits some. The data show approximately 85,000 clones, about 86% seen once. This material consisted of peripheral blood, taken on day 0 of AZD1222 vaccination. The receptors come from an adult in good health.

The chain's CDR3 is CASSLGRGTYTEAFF. In nucleotides, the CDR3 is TGTGCCAGCAGCTTAGGTCGCGGAACGTACACTGAAGCTTTCTTT. This rearrangement joins TRBV7-6 to TRBJ1-1, with no clear D. The germline V gene has CDR1 SGHVS and CDR2 FNYEAQ. CDR3 length equals 15 residues. Trimming left V 1 base short and J 3 bases short, with 12 bases between.

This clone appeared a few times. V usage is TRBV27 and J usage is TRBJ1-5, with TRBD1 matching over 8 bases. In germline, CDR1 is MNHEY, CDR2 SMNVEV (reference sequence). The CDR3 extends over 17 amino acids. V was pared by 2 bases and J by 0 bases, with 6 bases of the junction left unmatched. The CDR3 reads CASSLIGQGNSNQPQHF. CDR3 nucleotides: TGTGCCAGCAGTTTAATAGGACAGGGCAATAGCAATCAGCCCCAGCATTTT.

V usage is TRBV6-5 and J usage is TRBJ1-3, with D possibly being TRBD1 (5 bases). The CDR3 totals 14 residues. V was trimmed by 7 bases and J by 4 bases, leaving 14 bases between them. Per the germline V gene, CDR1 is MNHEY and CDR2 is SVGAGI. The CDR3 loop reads CASTTQASGNTIYF. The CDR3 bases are TGTGCCAGCACCACACAGGCTAGCGGAAACACCATATATTTT.